What follows are 32 T cell receptor beta chains derived from one specimen sequenced in a study of blood T cells in healthy people across ages. It was with a sample-barcoded 5' primer and a J-beta primer mix that a second PCR of about 6 to 12 cycles was run. TCRdb reprocessed the 5' RACE reads via MiXCR and lists one record per CDR3 protein. Among some 1.5 million distinct CDR3 sequences listed, roughly 43% were seen once. The sequenced material came from blood. Every receptor here comes from a woman between 18 and 29 years old in good health.

Only a few counts were recorded for this clonotype. This chain links TRBV25-1 with TRBJ1-5; maybe TRBD1 (5 bases). Trimming took off 6 bases at V and 3 bases at J, with 9 bases between the two ends. Germline V lookup: CDR1 MGHDK, CDR2 SYGVNS. This CDR3 has 13 amino acids. The CDR3 bases are TGTGCCAGCAGGCGGGGGTTCAATCAGCCCCAGCATTTT. Its protein product is CASRRGFNQPQHF.

V is TRBV7-8 and J is TRBJ1-1, with a weak D call TRBD1 (5 bases). CDR3 length: 13 amino acids. Germline V gives CDR1 SGHVS, CDR2 FQNEAQ. The V end was cut by 5 bases, the J end by 11 bases, with 18 bases between. The CDR3 loop reads CASSQTVRGSAFF. The CDR3 DNA reads as TGTGCCAGCAGCCAGACAGTGAGAGGTTCCGCTTTCTTT.

This sequence joins TRBV7-2 and TRBJ2-5, with D unclear. Germline V gene data show CDR1 as SGHTA and CDR2 as FQGNSA. This CDR3 contains 14 residues. V was pared by 0 bases and J by 2 bases, with 7 bases between. The CDR3 DNA reads TGTGCCAGCAGCTTAGCTTTCGTACAAGAGACCCAGTACTTC. This translates into CASSLAFVQETQYF.

This clonotype was observed a handful of times. J is TRBJ1-2 and V is TRBV6-2 or TRBV6-3; D might be TRBD1 (6 bases). Germline V gene data show CDR1 as MNHEY and CDR2 as SVGEGT. Deletions cut 4 bases from V and 3 bases from J, with 9 bases between. This CDR3 has 13 residues. DNA for the CDR3: TGTGCCAGCAGTTCGGGACACTACTATGGCTACACCTTC. As protein: CASSSGHYYGYTF.

V usage is TRBV5-1 and J usage is TRBJ2-7, with 7 positions matching TRBD1. The CDR3 extends over 15 amino acids. The germline V gene has CDR1 SGHRS and CDR2 YFSETQ. The ends lost 2 bases at V and 7 bases at J; junction bases unmatched: 12. The CDR3 sequence: CASSFEGTAGGEQYF. CDR3 bases: TGCGCCAGCAGCTTTGAGGGGACAGCCGGTGGGGAGCAGTACTTC.

This clonotype was observed a handful of times. The chain is built from TRBV6-5 and TRBJ1-2; 7 nucleotides match TRBD1. Germline assignment: CDR1 MNHEY and CDR2 SVGAGI. V lost 6 bases to trimming and J lost 6 bases; unmatched junction nucleotides: 10. The CDR3 runs to 14 residues. This CDR3 reads CASSQRQGRHGYTF. The DNA of the CDR3 is TGTGCCAGCAGCCAACGACAGGGACGGCATGGCTACACCTTC.

This clonotype appeared many times. The chain combines TRBV10-3 with TRBJ1-2; TRBD1 agrees at 7 bases. The CDR3 sequence is 14 residues long. Losses at the gene ends were 7 bases for V and 1 base for J; bases not matched to a gene: 6. Germline-derived CDR1 and CDR2 are ENHRY and SYGVKD. The CDR3 sequence is CAIKGTVYNYGYTF. The CDR3 region has the DNA TGTGCCATCAAGGGGACAGTCTATAACTATGGCTACACCTTC.

CDR3 region: CASSFTGTIYNEQFF. In DNA form, the CDR3 reads TGTGCCAGCAGCTTCACCGGGACAATCTACAATGAGCAGTTCTTC. The V and J genes are TRBV9 and TRBJ2-1; tentatively, D is TRBD1 (6 bases). Trimming stripped 4 bases from V and 3 bases from J, with 14 bases between. Germline assignment: CDR1 SGDLS and CDR2 YYNGEE. The CDR3 consists of 15 residues.

The chain links TRBV24-1 to TRBJ2-1; D might be TRBD1 or TRBD2, each matching 6 bases. The CDR3 is 16 amino acids. V was clipped by 2 bases and J by 7 bases, with 17 bases between them. The germline CDR1 and CDR2 sequences are KGHDR and SFDVKD. CDR3 loop: CATSDWTAAGLNEQFF. The CDR3 DNA reads TGTGCCACCAGTGATTGGACAGCTGCGGGGTTGAATGAGCAGTTCTTC.

CDR3 region: CSVVAGVGYGYTF. In DNA, the CDR3 is TGCAGCGTTGTGGCAGGAGTGGGGTATGGCTACACCTTC. The rearrangement uses TRBV29-1 and TRBJ1-2, with D unclear. Trimming pared 4 bases from V and 5 bases from J, leaving 14 bases between. CDR3 size: 13 residues. The germline gives CDR1 SQVTM, CDR2 ANQGSEA. The complete variable domain, with remaining parts taken from reference TRBV29-1 and TRBJ1-2, reads SAVISQKPSRDICQRGTSLTIQCQVDSQVTMMFWYRQQPGQSLTLIATANQGSEATYESGFVIDKFPISRPNLTFSTLTVSNMSPEDSSIYLCSVVAGVGYGYTFGSGTRLTVV.

The table lists this clonotype with a few counts. The chain is built from TRBV5-6 and TRBJ2-1; TRBD2 is a possible D gene (7 bases). The CDR3 is made up of 16 amino acids. The V gene's germline CDR1 is SGHDT and CDR2 YYEEEE. The V and J ends lost 4 bases and 5 bases respectively, with 19 bases between them. In DNA, the CDR3 is TGTGCCAGCAGCCCGAGGGGGGGAACTCGTGACAATGAGCAGTTCTTC. Protein sequence: CASSPRGGTRDNEQFF.

Concerning this clonotype itself: A junction boundary mismatches the germline segment, possibly from a read error. The chain couples TRBV9 to TRBJ2-1, with 10 bases that match TRBD2. CDR1 SGDLS and CDR2 YYNGEE come from the germline V gene. The CDR3 runs 16 residues. The CDR3, as DNA: TGTGCGAGCAGCGCTAAGCGGGGGGGCGGGTACAATGAGCAGTTCTTC. It encodes CASSAKRGGGYNEQFF.

This clonotype was found a few times. V is TRBV10-3 and J is TRBJ1-2; possible D gene TRBD1, 6 bases. The CDR3 sequence is 13 residues long. Germline CDR1 reads ENHRY; CDR2 reads SYGVKD. Trimming cost V 2 bases and J 10 bases, with 14 bases left between them. CDR3 residues: CAISENDGGDYTF. CDR3 DNA: TGTGCCATCAGTGAGAATGACGGGGGCGACTACACCTTC.

The chain links TRBV7-2 to TRBJ1-2; tentative D call: TRBD1 (6 bases). CDR1 SGHTA and CDR2 FQGNSA come from the germline V gene. CDR3 length equals 16 residues. CDR3: CASGLLGTPIEYGYTF. In DNA, the CDR3 is TGTGCAAGCGGCCTCCTAGGGACACCCATTGAGTATGGCTACACCTTC.

Only a few counts were recorded for this clonotype. This chain links TRBV19 with TRBJ2-4; 14 nucleotides agree with TRBD2. Germline values: CDR1 LNHDA, CDR2 SQIVND (reference sequence). This CDR3 contains 17 residues. V trimming: 0 bases; J trimming: 8 bases; junction bases outside the gene matches: 6. The CDR3 coding sequence is TGTGCCAGTAGTATAGATGGACTAGCGGGAGGAATCCACATTCAGTACTTC. Translated: CASSIDGLAGGIHIQYF.

This clonotype showed up just a few times. The chain uses TRBV9 and TRBJ1-4, with 11 bases that match TRBD1. V trimming: 4 bases; J trimming: 2 bases; junction bases outside the gene matches: 7. This CDR3 comprises 17 residues. The germline CDR1 and CDR2 sequences are SGDLS and YYNGEE. The CDR3 spells CASSTLDRGLTNEKLFF. As DNA, the CDR3 is TGTGCCAGCAGCACCTTGGACAGGGGGCTTACTAATGAAAAACTGTTTTTT. Full variable domain (outside the CDR3, taken from reference TRBV9 and TRBJ1-4): DSGVTQTPKHLITATGQRVTLRCSPRSGDLSVYWYQQSLDQGLQFLIQYYNGEERAKGNILERFSAQQFPDLHSELNLSSLELGDSALYFCASSTLDRGLTNEKLFFGSGTQLSVL.

The chain uses TRBV12-3 or TRBV12-4 and TRBJ2-1, with D maybe TRBD2 (6 bases). This CDR3 contains 17 residues. V was trimmed by 5 bases and J by 0 bases, leaving 17 bases between them. The CDR3 loop reads CASSPGGGATSYNEQFF. Written as DNA, the CDR3 is TGTGCCAGCAGTCCCGGCGGAGGGGCGACCTCCTACAATGAGCAGTTCTTC.

In its sample, this clonotype was seen a few times. The CDR3: CASSRGGVRTDTQYF. The CDR3 coding sequence is TGTGCCAGCAGCCGTGGAGGGGTCCGCACAGATACGCAGTATTTT. This sequence joins TRBV7-2 and TRBJ2-3, with D maybe TRBD2 (6 bases). The CDR3 loop spans 15 amino acids. CDR1 is SGHTA and CDR2 is FQGNSA in the germline V gene. V lost 5 bases and J lost 1, with 13 bases in between.

This clonotype was seen more than once but under ten times. This chain joins TRBV20-1 and TRBJ1-5, with D possibly TRBD1 on 6 matching bases. CDR1 and CDR2 (germline): DFQATT, SNEGSKA (reference sequence). The CDR3 runs to 12 residues. V was cut by 5 bases and J by 5 bases, with 10 bases left in between. The CDR3 region is CSAGYRDQPQHF. CDR3 bases: TGCAGTGCTGGCTACAGGGATCAGCCCCAGCATTTT.

This clonotype was observed a handful of times. The chain joins TRBV20-1 to TRBJ2-4, with D possibly matching TRBD1 (6 bases). The germline V and J ends were trimmed by 5 bases and 2 bases, with 10 bases remaining between them. This CDR3 is 13 amino acids long. Germline V lookup: CDR1 DFQATT, CDR2 SNEGSKA (reference sequence). CDR3 protein: CSAGDNPKNIQYF. The DNA of the CDR3 is TGCAGTGCTGGGGACAATCCCAAAAACATTCAGTACTTC.

The chain has TRBV7-9 and TRBJ1-2; tentatively, D is TRBD1 (6 bases). CDR1 and CDR2 (germline): SEHNR, FQNEAQ (reference sequence). CDR3 size: 13 residues. The V and J ends lost 5 bases and 7 bases respectively, with 14 bases between them. The CDR3, as DNA: TGTGCCAGCAGCCCACTCTCGACAGGTGGCTACACCTTC. Translation gives CASSPLSTGGYTF.

There are a few counts of this clonotype. The rearrangement joins TRBV28 to TRBJ2-7; possible D gene TRBD2, 6 bases. Trimming removed 6 bases at V and 4 bases at J, with 16 bases between. Germline V gene sequence: CDR1 MDHEN, CDR2 SYDVKM. The CDR3 loop spans 14 amino acids. This chain's CDR3 is CASRSPGSSYEQYF. The CDR3 coding sequence is TGTGCCAGCAGGTCCCCCGGGAGCTCTTACGAGCAGTACTTC.

This chain links TRBV7-6 with TRBJ2-5; possible D gene TRBD1, 5 bases. The tail of the sequence fits TRBJ2-7 better, so the J call may be wrong. Germline loops: CDR1 SGHVS, CDR2 FNYEAQ. CDR3 length: 16 amino acids. CDR3 sequence reads: CASSLVIADRSYEQYF. The CDR3 DNA reads as TGTGCCAGCAGCTTAGTGATCGCCGACAGAAGCTACGAGCAGTACTTC.

V usage is TRBV4-1 and J usage is TRBJ1-2; no definite D call. Trimming took off 4 bases at V and 6 bases at J, with 12 bases between the two ends. The CDR3 is 13 residues long. From germline, CDR1 is MGHRA and CDR2 YSYEKL. In nucleotides, the CDR3 is TGCGCCAGCAGCCCCGTGAGAGCCGATGGCTACACCTTC. This codes for CASSPVRADGYTF.

The chain links TRBV11-2 to TRBJ2-1; D tentatively fits TRBD1 or TRBD2 (6 bases each). There are 17 residues in the CDR3. The V gene lost 2 bases and the J gene lost 0 bases, with 14 bases spanning the gap. Germline CDR1 SGHAT, CDR2 FQNNGV. CDR3 nucleotide sequence: TGTGCCAGCAGCTTAATGGGGGCGGGAAGCTCCTACAATGAGCAGTTCTTC. Protein product: CASSLMGAGSSYNEQFF.

This chain connects TRBV20-1 to TRBJ1-5, with D possibly matching TRBD1 (6 bases). This CDR3 is 14 amino acids long. Germline CDR1 and CDR2: DFQATT and SNEGSKA (reference sequence). The ends were cut back, 5 bases at V and 4 bases at J, with 15 bases in the middle. CDR3 nucleotides: TGCAGTGCTCCCGCCGGGGGCTTTAATCAGCCCCAGCATTTT. This sequence encodes CSAPAGGFNQPQHF.

This clonotype was detected a few times. The genes are TRBV25-1 and TRBJ2-1, with 7 bases that match TRBD2. CDR3 length: 15 amino acids. V lost 8 bases, J lost 5 bases, and 12 bases stayed unmatched. Germline V gene lookup returns CDR1 MGHDK and CDR2 SYGVNS. In DNA form, the CDR3 reads TGTGCCAGCTCGGAGTTAGCGGGTCCTAACAATGAGCAGTTCTTC. Translation gives CASSELAGPNNEQFF.

V gene TRBV27 combines with J gene TRBJ2-7, with 12 positions matching TRBD2. The J segment lost 9 bases and the V segment lost 6 bases, leaving 9 bases of the junction unmatched. This CDR3 has 14 amino acids. Germline V CDR1 and CDR2: MNHEY, SMNVEV (reference sequence). In DNA form, the CDR3 reads TGTGCCAGCAGCCAATGGACTAGCGGGGACGGGCAGTACTTC. Its protein is CASSQWTSGDGQYF.

This clonotype was detected only once. This chain links TRBV12-5 with TRBJ1-6; TRBD1 agrees at 9 bases. The CDR3 has 17 amino acids. The V and J ends lost 5 bases and 13 bases, in that order; junction bases with no gene match: 18. Germline CDR1 LGHNT, CDR2 FRNRAP. The CDR3 nucleotides are TGTGCTAGTGGTATCCGGGACAGGGCCATTCTTCATATGCCCCTCCACTTT. Encoded protein: CASGIRDRAILHMPLHF. Full variable domain (remainder filled in from reference TRBV12-5 and TRBJ1-6): DARVTQTPRHKVTEMGQEVTMRCQPILGHNTVFWYRQTMMQGLELLAYFRNRAPLDDSGMPKDRFSAEMPDATLATLKIQPSEPRDSAVYFCASGIRDRAILHMPLHFGNGTRLTVT.

This clonotype was found a few times. The chain couples TRBV5-1 to TRBJ2-2; D might be TRBD1 or TRBD2, each matching 6 bases. Germline V gives CDR1 SGHRS, CDR2 YFSETQ. V lost 2 bases to trimming and J lost 6 bases, with 17 bases between them. The CDR3 length is 16 residues. The CDR3 DNA reads TGCGCCAGCAGCTTCGGGGGCAAACTACACCCCGGGGAGCTGTTTTTT. Translated: CASSFGGKLHPGELFF.

The count of this clonotype is one. J is TRBJ1-1 and V is TRBV20-1; D uncertain. Germline V gene data show CDR1 as DFQATT and CDR2 as SNEGSKA (reference sequence). This CDR3 comprises 16 residues. V gave up 5 bases and J gave up 6 bases, with 25 bases separating them. The chain's CDR3 is CSASTSFDPRKAEAFF. The CDR3 region has the DNA TGCAGTGCTTCCACCTCCTTCGACCCCAGGAAGGCTGAAGCTTTCTTT.

This rearrangement joins TRBV6-2 or TRBV6-3 to TRBJ2-1; weak D call: TRBD1 (5 bases). The V gene lost 0 bases and the J gene lost 3 bases, with 12 bases spanning the gap. Germline CDR1 MNHEY, CDR2 SVGEGT. The CDR3 spans 16 residues. CDR3 DNA: TGTGCCAGCAGTTACTCCGGACAAGGGCTCTACAATGAGCAGTTCTTC. Amino acid sequence: CASSYSGQGLYNEQFF.